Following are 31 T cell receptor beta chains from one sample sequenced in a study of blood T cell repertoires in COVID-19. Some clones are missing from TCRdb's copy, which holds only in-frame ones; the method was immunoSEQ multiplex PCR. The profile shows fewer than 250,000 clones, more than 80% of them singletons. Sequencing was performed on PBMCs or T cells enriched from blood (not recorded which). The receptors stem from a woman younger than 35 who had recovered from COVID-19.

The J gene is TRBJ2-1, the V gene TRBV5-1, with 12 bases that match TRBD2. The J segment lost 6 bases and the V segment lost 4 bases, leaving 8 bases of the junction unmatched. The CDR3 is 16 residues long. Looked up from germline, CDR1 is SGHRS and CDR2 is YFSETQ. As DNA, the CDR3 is TGCGCCAGCAGCCCTTTACTAGCGGGGGGTTTCAATGAGCAGTTCTTC. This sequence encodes CASSPLLAGGFNEQFF.

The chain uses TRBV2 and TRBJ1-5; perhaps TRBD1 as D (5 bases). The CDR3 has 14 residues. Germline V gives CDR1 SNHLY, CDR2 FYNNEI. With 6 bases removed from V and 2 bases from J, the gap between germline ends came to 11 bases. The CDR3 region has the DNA TGTGCCAGCAGGGGGGAGGGACGCAATCAGCCCCAGCATTTT. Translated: CASRGEGRNQPQHF.

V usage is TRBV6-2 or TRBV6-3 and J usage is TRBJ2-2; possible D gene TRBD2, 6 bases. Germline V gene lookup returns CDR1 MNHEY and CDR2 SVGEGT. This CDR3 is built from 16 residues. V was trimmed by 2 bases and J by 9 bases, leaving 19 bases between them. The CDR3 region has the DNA TGTGCCAGCAGTTACGGTCCGACTAGGGCGGGCTGGGAGCTGTTTTTT. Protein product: CASSYGPTRAGWELFF.

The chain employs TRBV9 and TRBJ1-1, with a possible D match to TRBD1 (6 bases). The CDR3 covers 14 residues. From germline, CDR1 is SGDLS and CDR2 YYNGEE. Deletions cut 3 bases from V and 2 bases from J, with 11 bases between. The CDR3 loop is CASSAKQGNTEAFF. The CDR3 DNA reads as TGTGCCAGCAGCGCAAAACAGGGAAACACTGAAGCTTTCTTT.

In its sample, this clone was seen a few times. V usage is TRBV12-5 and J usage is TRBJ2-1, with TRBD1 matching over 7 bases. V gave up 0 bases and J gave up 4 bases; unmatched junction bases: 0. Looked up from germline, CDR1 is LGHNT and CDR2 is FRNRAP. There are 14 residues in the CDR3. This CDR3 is CASGLVQGYNEQFF. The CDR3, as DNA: TGTGCTAGTGGTTTGGTACAGGGGTACAATGAGCAGTTCTTC.

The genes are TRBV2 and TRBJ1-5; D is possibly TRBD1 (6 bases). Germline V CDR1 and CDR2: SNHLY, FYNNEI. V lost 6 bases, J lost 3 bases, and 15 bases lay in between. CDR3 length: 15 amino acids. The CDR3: CASSADRQSNQPQHF. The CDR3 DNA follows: TGTGCCAGCAGCGCGGACAGACAATCCAATCAGCCCCAGCATTTT.

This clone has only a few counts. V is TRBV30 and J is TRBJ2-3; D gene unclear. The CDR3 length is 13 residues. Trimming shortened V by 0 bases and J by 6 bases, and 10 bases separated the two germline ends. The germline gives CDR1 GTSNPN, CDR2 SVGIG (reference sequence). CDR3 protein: CAWSVPSVDTQYF. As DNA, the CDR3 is TGTGCCTGGAGTGTACCCAGTGTGGATACGCAGTATTTT.

CDR3 protein: CASSLVKGSTAYEQYF. The CDR3, as DNA: TGTGCCAGCAGCTTAGTCAAGGGGTCTACAGCTTACGAGCAGTACTTC. V and J are TRBV11-2 and TRBJ2-7; D perhaps matches TRBD1 (5 bases). V was cut by 1 base and J by 4 bases, with 17 bases left in between. Germline V gene data show CDR1 as SGHAT and CDR2 as FQNNGV. This CDR3 is 16 amino acids long.

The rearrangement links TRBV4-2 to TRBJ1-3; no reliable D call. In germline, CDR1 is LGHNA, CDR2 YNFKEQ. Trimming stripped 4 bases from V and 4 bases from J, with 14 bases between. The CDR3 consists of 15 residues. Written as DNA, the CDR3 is TGTGCCAGCAGCCCACGGCTTCTGGGCGGAAACACCATATATTTT. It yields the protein CASSPRLLGGNTIYF.

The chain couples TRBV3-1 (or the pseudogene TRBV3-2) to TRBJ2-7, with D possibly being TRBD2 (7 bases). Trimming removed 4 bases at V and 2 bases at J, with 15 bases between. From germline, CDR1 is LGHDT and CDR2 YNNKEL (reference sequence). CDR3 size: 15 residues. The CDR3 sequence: CASSPTGTIAYEQYF. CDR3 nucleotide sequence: TGTGCCAGCAGCCCAACAGGGACTATTGCCTACGAGCAGTACTTC.

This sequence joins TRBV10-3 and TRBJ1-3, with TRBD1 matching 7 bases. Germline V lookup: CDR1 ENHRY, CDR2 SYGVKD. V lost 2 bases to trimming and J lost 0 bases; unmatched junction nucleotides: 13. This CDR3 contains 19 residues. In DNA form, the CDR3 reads TGTGCCATCAGTGAGCCGACATTAGAGGGACAGAGCTCTGGAAACACCATATATTTT. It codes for CAISEPTLEGQSSGNTIYF.

Written as DNA, the CDR3 is TGTGCCAGCTCACCGGGACACAAGCTGGGAAACACCATATATTTT. Protein: CASSPGHKLGNTIYF. The gene calls are TRBV18 and TRBJ1-3; possibly TRBD1 for D (6 bases). Trimming removed 3 bases at V and 4 bases at J, with 13 bases between. The CDR3 sequence is 15 residues long. Germline lookup yields CDR1 KGHSH and CDR2 LQKENI.

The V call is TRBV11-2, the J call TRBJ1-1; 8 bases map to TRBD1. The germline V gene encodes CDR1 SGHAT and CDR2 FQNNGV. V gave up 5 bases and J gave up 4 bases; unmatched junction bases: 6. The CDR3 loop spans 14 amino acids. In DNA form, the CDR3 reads TGTGCCAGCAGCCACGGACAGGGCTTCACTGAAGCTTTCTTT. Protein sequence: CASSHGQGFTEAFF.

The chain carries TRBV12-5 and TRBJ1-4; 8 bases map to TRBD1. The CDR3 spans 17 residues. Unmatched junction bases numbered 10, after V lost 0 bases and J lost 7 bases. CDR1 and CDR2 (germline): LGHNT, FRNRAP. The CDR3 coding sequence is TGTGCTAGTGGTTTGGTAGGTGTGACAGGGGAAGCTGAAAAACTGTTTTTT. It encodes CASGLVGVTGEAEKLFF. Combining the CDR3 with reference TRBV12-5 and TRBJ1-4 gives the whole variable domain DARVTQTPRHKVTEMGQEVTMRCQPILGHNTVFWYRQTMMQGLELLAYFRNRAPLDDSGMPKDRFSAEMPDATLATLKIQPSEPRDSAVYFCASGLVGVTGEAEKLFFGSGTQLSVL.

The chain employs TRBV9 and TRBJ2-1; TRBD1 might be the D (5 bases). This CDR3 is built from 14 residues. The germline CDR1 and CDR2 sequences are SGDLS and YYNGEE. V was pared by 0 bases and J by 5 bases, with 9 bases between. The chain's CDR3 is CASSVVDSHNEQFF. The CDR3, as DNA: TGTGCCAGCAGCGTAGTAGACAGCCACAATGAGCAGTTCTTC.

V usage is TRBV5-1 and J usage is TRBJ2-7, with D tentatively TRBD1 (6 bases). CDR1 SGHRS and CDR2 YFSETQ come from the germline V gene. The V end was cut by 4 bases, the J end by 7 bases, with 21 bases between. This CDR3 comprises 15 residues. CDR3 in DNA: TGCGCCAGCAGCCCGATGGGCGGCAGGGGCAAGGAGCAGTACTTC. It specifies CASSPMGGRGKEQYF.

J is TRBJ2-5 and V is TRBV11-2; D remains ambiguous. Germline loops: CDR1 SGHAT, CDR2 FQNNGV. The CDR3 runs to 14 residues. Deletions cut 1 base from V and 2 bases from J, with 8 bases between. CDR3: CASSLGRSQETQYF. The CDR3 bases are TGTGCCAGCAGCTTAGGGCGGTCTCAAGAGACCCAGTACTTC.

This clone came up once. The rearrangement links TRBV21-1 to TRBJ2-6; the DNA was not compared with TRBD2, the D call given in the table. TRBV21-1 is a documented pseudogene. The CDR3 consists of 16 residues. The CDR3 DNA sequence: TGTGCCAGCAGCAAAGGTCGGGGGGCTGGGGCCAACGTCCTGACTTTC. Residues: CASSKGRGAGANVLTF.

The CDR3 reads CASSLATPNTEAFF. The CDR3 bases are TGCGCCAGCAGCTTGGCTACGCCGAACACTGAAGCTTTCTTT. V is TRBV5-1 and J is TRBJ1-1; D unresolved. Germline CDR1 and CDR2: SGHRS and YFSETQ. The CDR3 consists of 14 residues. Trimming cost V 0 bases and J 1 base, with 7 bases left between them.

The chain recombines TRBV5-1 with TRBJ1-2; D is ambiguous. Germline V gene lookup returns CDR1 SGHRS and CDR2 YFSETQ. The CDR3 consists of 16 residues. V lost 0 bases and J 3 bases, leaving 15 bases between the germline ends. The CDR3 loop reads CASSLVSRVSDYGYTF. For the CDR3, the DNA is TGCGCCAGCAGCTTGGTATCTCGCGTCAGCGACTATGGCTACACCTTC.

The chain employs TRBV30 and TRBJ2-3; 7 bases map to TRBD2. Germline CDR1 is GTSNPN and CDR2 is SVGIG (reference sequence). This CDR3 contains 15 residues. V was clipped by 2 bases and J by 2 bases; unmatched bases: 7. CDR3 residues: CAWSLMRGFTDTQYF. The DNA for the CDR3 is TGTGCCTGGAGTTTGATGCGGGGGTTCACAGATACGCAGTATTTT.

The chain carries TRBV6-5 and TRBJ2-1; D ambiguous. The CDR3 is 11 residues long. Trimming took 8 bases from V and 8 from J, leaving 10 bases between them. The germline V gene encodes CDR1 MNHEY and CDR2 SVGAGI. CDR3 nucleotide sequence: TGTGCCAGCCGACTTGCGGATGAGCAGTTCTTC. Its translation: CASRLADEQFF.

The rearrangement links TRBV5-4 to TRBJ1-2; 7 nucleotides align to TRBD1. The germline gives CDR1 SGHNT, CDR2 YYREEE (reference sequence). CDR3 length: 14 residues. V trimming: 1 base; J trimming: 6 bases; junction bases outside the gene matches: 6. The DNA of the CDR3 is TGTGCCAGCAGCTTGCCCAGGGGGAAGGATGGCTACACCTTC. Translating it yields CASSLPRGKDGYTF. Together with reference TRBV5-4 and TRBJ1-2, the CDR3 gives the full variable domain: ETGVTQSPTHLIKTRGQQVTLRCSSQSGHNTVSWYQQALGQGPQFIFQYYREEENGRGNFPPRFSGLQFPNYSSELNVNALELDDSALYLCASSLPRGKDGYTFGSGTRLTVV.

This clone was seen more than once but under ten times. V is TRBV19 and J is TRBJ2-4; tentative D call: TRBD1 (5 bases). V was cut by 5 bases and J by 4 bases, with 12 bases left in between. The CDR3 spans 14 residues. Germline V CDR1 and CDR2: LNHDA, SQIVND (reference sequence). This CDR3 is CASSGVGLKNIQYF. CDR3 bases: TGTGCCAGTAGTGGTGTGGGGCTGAAAAACATTCAGTACTTC.

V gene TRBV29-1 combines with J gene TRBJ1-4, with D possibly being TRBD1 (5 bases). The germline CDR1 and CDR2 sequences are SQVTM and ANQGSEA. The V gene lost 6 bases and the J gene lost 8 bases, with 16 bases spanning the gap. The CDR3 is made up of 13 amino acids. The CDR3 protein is CSVVEGLGEKLFF. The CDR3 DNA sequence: TGCAGCGTAGTAGAGGGACTTGGGGAAAAACTGTTTTTT.

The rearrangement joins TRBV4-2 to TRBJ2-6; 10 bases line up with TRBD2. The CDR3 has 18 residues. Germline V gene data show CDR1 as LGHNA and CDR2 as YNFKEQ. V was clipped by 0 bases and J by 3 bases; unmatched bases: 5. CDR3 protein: CASSQEPSGGVGANVLTF. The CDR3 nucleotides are TGTGCCAGCAGCCAAGAACCTAGCGGGGGAGTTGGGGCCAACGTCCTGACTTTC.

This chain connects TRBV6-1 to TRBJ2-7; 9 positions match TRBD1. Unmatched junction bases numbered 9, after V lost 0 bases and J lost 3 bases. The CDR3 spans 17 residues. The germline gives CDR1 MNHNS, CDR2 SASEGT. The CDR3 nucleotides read TGTGCCAGCAGTGAAGCGGAACTCGGGACAGGGCTCTACGAGCAGTACTTC. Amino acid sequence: CASSEAELGTGLYEQYF.

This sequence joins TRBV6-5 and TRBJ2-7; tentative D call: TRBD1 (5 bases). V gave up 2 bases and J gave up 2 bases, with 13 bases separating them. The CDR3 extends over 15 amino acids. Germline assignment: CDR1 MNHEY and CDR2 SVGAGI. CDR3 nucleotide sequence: TGTGCCAGCAGTTACATACAGGAGACTCCCTACGAGCAGTACTTC. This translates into CASSYIQETPYEQYF.

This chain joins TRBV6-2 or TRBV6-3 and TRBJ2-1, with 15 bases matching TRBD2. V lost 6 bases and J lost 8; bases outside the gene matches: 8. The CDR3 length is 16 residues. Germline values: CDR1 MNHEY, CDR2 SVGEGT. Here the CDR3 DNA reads TGTGCCAGCAGCCCTCGAGGACTAGCGGGGGGGCATGAGCAGTTCTTC. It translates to CASSPRGLAGGHEQFF.

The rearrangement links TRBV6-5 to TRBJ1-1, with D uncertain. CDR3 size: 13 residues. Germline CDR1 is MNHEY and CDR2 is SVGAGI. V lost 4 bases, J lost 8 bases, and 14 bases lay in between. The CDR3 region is CASSLHSREEAFF. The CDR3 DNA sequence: TGTGCCAGCAGTTTGCACTCGAGAGAAGAAGCTTTCTTT.

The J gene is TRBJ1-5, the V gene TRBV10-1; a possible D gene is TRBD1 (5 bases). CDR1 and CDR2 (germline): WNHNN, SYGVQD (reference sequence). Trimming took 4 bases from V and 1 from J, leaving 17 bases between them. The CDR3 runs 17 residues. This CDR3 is CASSGAKGKGSNQPQHF. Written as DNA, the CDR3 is TGCGCCAGCAGTGGGGCGAAGGGGAAGGGGAGCAATCAGCCCCAGCATTTT.